This T cell receptor (beta chain) was sequenced during a study of blood T cell repertoires in COVID-19. Repertoires were generated with immunoSEQ multiplex PCR, while TCRdb's copy carries only in-frame clones and drops some. Of around 190,000 clones listed, about 85% are singletons. The CDR3 has 16 residues. Per germline, CDR1 SGHAT and CDR2 FQNNGV. The J segment lost 5 bases and the V segment lost 2 bases, leaving 5 bases of the junction unmatched. The chain couples TRBV11-2 to TRBJ2-2; TRBD2 aligns across 10 bases. What was sequenced was peripheral blood. The TCR sequence derives from a woman aged 40-49 years with COVID-19, enrolled during active disease. The CDR3 bases are TGTGCCAGCAGCTTAATAGCGGGGGGAGGGACCGGGGAGCTGTTTTTT. Its protein product is CASSLIAGGGTGELFF.